Below, one T cell receptor (beta chain) is given with its context. Its antigen is undetermined. This record belongs to a study of cytotoxic CD8 clonotypes in ibrutinib-treated CLL. Study summary: Patient counts were around 10 relapsed/refractory, about 14 treatment-naive and around 18 IGHV unmutated.

Whole-study findings and limits: A difference in sampling times existed between sustained-remission and progressing patients. Clonality was elevated at ibrutinib response and had returned toward baseline at progression.

CDR3 length equals 12 residues. Deletions cut 6 bases from V and 1 base from J, with 9 bases between. Germline V CDR1 and CDR2: SQVTM, ANQGSEA. A 1 in 200,000 to 1 in 1 million T cell depth was the sequencing target. Measured with immunoSEQ multiplex PCR; TCRdb has only the in-frame clones, and not every one. This table holds some 300,000 clones, around four fifths found once. This clonotype was obtained from a human donor with chronic lymphocytic leukemia. V usage is TRBV29-1 and J usage is TRBJ2-5, with D hard to call. Sequences were derived from PBMCs, sampled before ibrutinib treatment. CDR3 nucleotides: TGCAGCGTCGTTGAAGCCCAAGAGACCCAGTACTTC. Its translation: CSVVEAQETQYF.